A single sample is the source of the 8 T cell receptor beta chains below, sequenced in a study of PD-1 blockade in classical Hodgkin lymphoma. Each patient's relapse followed autologous stem cell transplantation, and brentuximab vedotin exposure varied. Data came from immunoSEQ multiplex PCR; TCRdb stores just in-frame clones and leaves some out. The sample yields about 75,000 clones, approximately 94% seen once. This sample comprised peripheral blood mononuclear cells (PBMCs), obtained at baseline. These receptors came from a human donor with classical Hodgkin lymphoma.

The chain employs TRBV11-2 and TRBJ2-7; no definite D call. The CDR3 sequence is 14 residues long. Trimming removed 1 base at V and 6 bases at J, with 13 bases between. Germline V gives CDR1 SGHAT, CDR2 FQNNGV. CDR3 bases: TGTGCCAGCAGCTTAGTCACAAAACTACCCGAGCAGTACTTC. Translating gives CASSLVTKLPEQYF.

The chain employs TRBV10-3 and TRBJ2-7; 15 nucleotides line up with TRBD2. The CDR3 has 18 residues. Germline V gives CDR1 ENHRY, CDR2 SYGVKD. Losses at the gene ends were 4 bases for V and 6 bases for J; bases not matched to a gene: 13. CDR3 sequence (DNA): TGTGCCATCAGTGGACCCGGGACTAGCGGGAGGAATACTTTCGAGCAGTACTTC. Its translation is CAISGPGTSGRNTFEQYF.

The chain recombines TRBV19 with TRBJ2-1, with D maybe TRBD2 (5 bases). V lost 6 bases and J 3 bases, leaving 12 bases between the germline ends. The CDR3 contains 14 residues. Germline assignment: CDR1 LNHDA and CDR2 SQIVND (reference sequence). The CDR3 region has the DNA TGTGCCAGTAGGCCGGACTCCCTCTACAATGAGCAGTTCTTC. Protein sequence: CASRPDSLYNEQFF.

This chain connects TRBV18 to TRBJ1-2, with TRBD1 matching over 7 bases. The length of the CDR3 is 15 residues. The V and J ends lost 3 bases and 4 bases, in that order; junction bases with no gene match: 8. Germline-derived CDR1 and CDR2 are KGHSH and LQKENI. The CDR3 DNA follows: TGTGCCAGCTCACCTCCGGGACAGATCCCCTATGGCTACACCTTC. Its protein product is CASSPPGQIPYGYTF.

This chain joins TRBV5-1 and TRBJ2-7; D is unresolved. This CDR3 is built from 13 residues. CDR1 and CDR2 from the germline V gene are SGHRS and YFSETQ. The V end was cut by 0 bases, the J end by 2 bases, with 6 bases between. CDR3 nucleotides: TGCGCCAGCAGCTTGGTGGATCCCTACGAGCAGTACTTC. Encoded protein: CASSLVDPYEQYF.

J is TRBJ2-5 and V is TRBV7-6, with 9 bases that match TRBD1. Germline lookup yields CDR1 SGHVS and CDR2 FNYEAQ. The CDR3 totals 15 residues. Trimming at V came to 8 bases and at J to 1 base, leaving 8 bases not matched to a gene. In DNA form, the CDR3 reads TGTGCCAGCTCGGGAACAGGGGGCGGCCAAGAGACCCAGTACTTC. Translating gives CASSGTGGGQETQYF.

Concerning this clone: Germline and junction disagree at one end, which may indicate a read error. V and J are TRBV7-9 and TRBJ1-4; D not certain. This CDR3 has 15 amino acids. Germline CDR1 and CDR2: SEHNR and FQNEAQ (reference sequence). DNA of the CDR3: TGTGCCAGCACCTTAGTCGGGCCGAGTAATGAAAAACTGTTTTTT. It codes for CASTLVGPSNEKLFF.

V and J are TRBV7-3 and TRBJ2-2, with 9 bases identical to TRBD2. J gave up 5 bases and V 5 bases, and 6 bases lay outside the gene matches. CDR1 and CDR2 from the germline V gene are SGHTA and FQGTGA. This CDR3 region has 15 residues. The CDR3 sequence is CASSPKGLATGELFF. The CDR3 region has the DNA TGTGCCAGCAGCCCTAAAGGACTAGCGACCGGGGAGCTGTTTTTT.